The 17 T cell receptor beta chains in this list originate from one sample, sequenced in a study of neurological immune-mediated disorders. TCRdb reanalysed the 5' RACE reads using MiXCR and keeps one entry per CDR3 protein. The table includes 35,000 to 50,000 distinct CDR3 sequences, 2.5% detected once. The sequencing input was PBMCs. These receptor sequences come from a man over 45 with multiple sclerosis.

This clonotype was observed at least ten times. This rearrangement joins TRBV7-3 to TRBJ1-2, with 9 bases aligning to TRBD1. This CDR3 comprises 17 residues. The germline V gene has CDR1 SGHTA and CDR2 FQGTGA. The ends lost 6 bases at V and 0 bases at J; junction bases unmatched: 11. The CDR3, as DNA: TGTGCCAGCAGTTCAGAGGGACAGGGCCCCTCTAACTATGGCTACACCTTC. It yields the protein CASSSEGQGPSNYGYTF. Variable domain in full (rest from reference TRBV7-3 and TRBJ1-2): GAGVSQTPSNKVTEKGKYVELRCDPISGHTALYWYRQSLGQGPEFLIYFQGTGAADDSGLPNDRFFAVRPEGSVSTLKIQRTERGDSAVYLCASSSEGQGPSNYGYTFGSGTRLTVV.

This clonotype was recorded at least ten times. V gene TRBV7-2 combines with J gene TRBJ2-1; 8 bases map to TRBD2. CDR1 and CDR2 from the germline V gene are SGHTA and FQGNSA. The CDR3 length is 13 residues. Losses at the gene ends were 10 bases for V and 7 bases for J; bases not matched to a gene: 9. Here the CDR3 DNA reads TGTGCCACCGCTAGCGGGCATTCGAATGAGCAGTTCTTC. As protein: CATASGHSNEQFF.

In its sample, this clonotype was seen a few times. At one end, the junction sequence differs from germline, possibly due to a read error. The chain employs TRBV3-1 and TRBJ1-5; D not certain. This CDR3 spans 14 amino acids. CDR1 is LGHDT, CDR2 YNNKEL, per germline (reference sequence). CDR3 sequence (DNA): TGTGCCAGCAGCCAGGGTTATGAGGATCAGCCCCAGAATTTT. It translates to CASSQGYEDQPQNF.

Many counts were recorded for this clonotype. This chain uses TRBV6-5 with TRBJ1-4; D unresolved. The CDR3 contains 17 residues. Trimming pared 0 bases from V and 0 bases from J, leaving 11 bases between. The germline V gene has CDR1 MNHEY and CDR2 SVGAGI. CDR3 coding DNA: TGTGCCAGCAGTTACTCGAACGGTTTTGCAACTAATGAAAAACTGTTTTTT. It is translated as CASSYSNGFATNEKLFF.

About this clonotype: Since no conserved phenylalanine or tryptophan closes the CDR3, a read error is the likely cause. This rearrangement joins TRBV29-1 to TRBJ1-1; maybe TRBD1 (5 bases). Germline assignment: CDR1 SQVTM and CDR2 ANQGSEA. The CDR3 totals 13 residues. V was clipped by 5 bases and J by 2 bases, with 12 bases between them. The CDR3 region has the DNA TGCAGCGTTAAAGGGACGGCCAACACTGAAGCTTTCAAT. This codes for CSVKGTANTEAFN.

There are many counts of this clonotype. This sequence joins TRBV5-1 and TRBJ1-2, with D possibly matching TRBD1 (5 bases). CDR1 is SGHRS, CDR2 YFSETQ, per germline. CDR3 length: 15 amino acids. V gave up 0 bases and J gave up 0 bases, with 9 bases separating them. In nucleotides, the CDR3 is TGCGCCAGCAGCTTGGGGGGCACCTCTAACTATGGCTACACCTTC. Its translation is CASSLGGTSNYGYTF.

This clonotype was seen ten or more times. CDR3 bases: TGTGCCAGCAGTTCCGAAGGGGAGGATACGCAGTATTTT. Residues: CASSSEGEDTQYF. This chain links TRBV27 with TRBJ2-3; tentatively, D is TRBD1 or TRBD2 (5 bases each). This CDR3 has 13 residues. Germline values: CDR1 MNHEY, CDR2 SMNVEV (reference sequence). V was trimmed by 4 bases and J by 6 bases, leaving 11 bases between them.

Comment on this clonotype: One end of the junction is discordant with germline, which a read error may explain. This chain uses TRBV2 with TRBJ1-5; D is possibly TRBD1 (5 bases). This CDR3 comprises 14 residues. CDR1 and CDR2 from the germline V gene are SNHLY and FYNNEI. CDR3 loop: CASSEQGSDQPQNF. The CDR3 DNA is TGTGCCAGCAGTGAACAGGGATCCGATCAGCCCCAGAATTTT.

This clonotype was seen at least ten times. The V and J genes are TRBV27 and TRBJ2-3; 10 bases are a match to TRBD2. Trimming cost V 4 bases and J 6 bases; bases outside gene matches: 7. The CDR3 is made up of 15 amino acids. Germline CDR1 and CDR2: MNHEY and SMNVEV (reference sequence). The CDR3 sequence is CASSWGTSEVDTQYF. The DNA of the CDR3 is TGTGCCAGCAGTTGGGGGACTAGCGAGGTGGATACGCAGTATTTT.

In this sample, this clonotype turned up many times. This chain's CDR3 is CASSPRQETQYF. The CDR3 bases are TGTGCCAGCAGTCCCCGACAAGAGACCCAGTACTTC. The genes are TRBV12-3 or TRBV12-4 and TRBJ2-5; D gene uncertain. Trimming stripped 5 bases from V and 2 bases from J, with 6 bases between. The CDR3 length is 12 residues.

This clonotype was seen repeatedly, ten times or more. The chain carries TRBV25-1 and TRBJ2-7; D call uncertain. This CDR3 has 11 residues. Trimming took off 8 bases at V and 4 bases at J, with 9 bases between the two ends. Per the germline V gene, CDR1 is MGHDK and CDR2 is SYGVNS. CDR3 DNA: TGTGCCAGCGGCAGGCTTTACGAGCAGTACTTC. Residues: CASGRLYEQYF.

This clonotype has at least ten counts. V and J are TRBV7-9 and TRBJ2-3; 12 nucleotides match TRBD2. The V segment lost 5 bases and the J segment 3 bases; nucleotides outside the gene matches: 12. Germline CDR1 reads SEHNR; CDR2 reads FQNEAQ (reference sequence). The CDR3 consists of 18 residues. The chain's CDR3 is CASSPRPLAGGMTDTQYF. CDR3 DNA sequence: TGTGCCAGCAGCCCCAGGCCACTAGCGGGGGGAATGACAGATACGCAGTATTTT.

This clonotype has at least ten counts. The gene calls are TRBV29-1 and TRBJ1-4; D gene ambiguous. There are 13 residues in the CDR3. Germline V gene data show CDR1 as SQVTM and CDR2 as ANQGSEA. V was shortened by 4 bases and J by 7 bases, with 13 bases between the two germline ends. CDR3 coding DNA: TGCAGCGTTGTTAGGTTATTCGGTGAAAAACTGTTTTTT. Protein: CSVVRLFGEKLFF. Together with reference TRBV29-1 and TRBJ1-4, the CDR3 gives the full variable domain: SAVISQKPSRDICQRGTSLTIQCQVDSQVTMMFWYRQQPGQSLTLIATANQGSEATYESGFVIDKFPISRPNLTFSTLTVSNMSPEDSSIYLCSVVRLFGEKLFFGSGTQLSVL.

This clonotype was seen repeatedly, ten times or more. The chain couples TRBV5-6 to TRBJ1-2; 7 bases are a match to TRBD1. V shed 2 bases, J shed 4 bases, and the junction held 14 bases outside the gene matches. CDR3 length: 17 amino acids. Germline-derived CDR1 and CDR2 are SGHDT and YYEEEE. The CDR3 sequence: CASSLAVTGVTSYGYTF. The CDR3 DNA is TGTGCCAGCAGCTTAGCGGTAACAGGGGTAACTTCCTATGGCTACACCTTC. The complete variable domain, with remaining parts taken from reference TRBV5-6 and TRBJ1-2, reads DAGVTQSPTHLIKTRGQQVTLRCSPKSGHDTVSWYQQALGQGPQFIFQYYEEEERQRGNFPDRFSGHQFPNYSSELNVNALLLGDSALYLCASSLAVTGVTSYGYTFGSGTRLTVV.

The table lists this clonotype with many counts. The chain links TRBV9 to TRBJ2-3, with D uncertain. V lost 0 bases, J lost 0 bases, and 5 bases lay in between. The CDR3 runs 14 residues. Germline V gene data show CDR1 as SGDLS and CDR2 as YYNGEE. DNA of the CDR3: TGTGCCAGCAGCGTAGGGGGAAGCACAGATACGCAGTATTTT. As protein: CASSVGGSTDTQYF.

The table lists this clonotype with many counts. V and J are TRBV12-3 or TRBV12-4 and TRBJ1-1; D gene ambiguous. With 7 bases removed from V and 1 base from J, the gap between germline ends came to 10 bases. The CDR3 is 13 residues long. CDR3 in amino acids: CASTLNTNTEAFF. DNA of the CDR3: TGTGCCAGCACCCTGAACACGAACACTGAAGCTTTCTTT.

In this sample, this clonotype is medium-sized. This chain links TRBV20-1 with TRBJ2-7; D perhaps matches TRBD2 (6 bases). The CDR3 loop spans 13 amino acids. V lost 6 bases and J lost 5, with 17 bases in between. Germline V gene sequence: CDR1 DFQATT, CDR2 SNEGSKA (reference sequence). The CDR3 region is CSASGRRGHEQYF. DNA of the CDR3: TGCAGTGCCAGCGGGCGCCGAGGTCACGAGCAGTACTTC.